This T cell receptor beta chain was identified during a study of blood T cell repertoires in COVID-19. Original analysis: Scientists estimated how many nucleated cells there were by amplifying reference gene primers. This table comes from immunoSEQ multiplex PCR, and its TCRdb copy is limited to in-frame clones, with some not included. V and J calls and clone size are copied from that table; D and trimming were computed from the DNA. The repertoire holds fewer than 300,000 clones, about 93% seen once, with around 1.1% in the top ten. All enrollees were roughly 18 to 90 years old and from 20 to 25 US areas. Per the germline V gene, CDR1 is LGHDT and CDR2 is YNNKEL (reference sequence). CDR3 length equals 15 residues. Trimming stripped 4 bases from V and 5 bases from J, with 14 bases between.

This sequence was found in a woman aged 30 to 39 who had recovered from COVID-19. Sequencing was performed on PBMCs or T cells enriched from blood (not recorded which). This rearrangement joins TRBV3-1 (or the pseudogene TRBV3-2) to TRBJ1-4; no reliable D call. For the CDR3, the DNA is TGTGCCAGCAGCCCAGGATCCGCGCGCAATGAAAAACTGTTTTTT. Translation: CASSPGSARNEKLFF.